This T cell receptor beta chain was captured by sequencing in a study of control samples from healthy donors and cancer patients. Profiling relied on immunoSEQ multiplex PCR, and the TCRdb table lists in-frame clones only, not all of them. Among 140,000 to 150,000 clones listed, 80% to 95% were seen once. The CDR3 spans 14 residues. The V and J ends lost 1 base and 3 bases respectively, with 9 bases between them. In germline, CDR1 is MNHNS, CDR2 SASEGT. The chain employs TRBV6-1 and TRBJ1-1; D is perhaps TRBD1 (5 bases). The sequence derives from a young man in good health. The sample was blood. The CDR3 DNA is TGTGCCAGCAGTGAAGTTAAGGGGTACACTGAAGCTTTCTTT. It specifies CASSEVKGYTEAFF.